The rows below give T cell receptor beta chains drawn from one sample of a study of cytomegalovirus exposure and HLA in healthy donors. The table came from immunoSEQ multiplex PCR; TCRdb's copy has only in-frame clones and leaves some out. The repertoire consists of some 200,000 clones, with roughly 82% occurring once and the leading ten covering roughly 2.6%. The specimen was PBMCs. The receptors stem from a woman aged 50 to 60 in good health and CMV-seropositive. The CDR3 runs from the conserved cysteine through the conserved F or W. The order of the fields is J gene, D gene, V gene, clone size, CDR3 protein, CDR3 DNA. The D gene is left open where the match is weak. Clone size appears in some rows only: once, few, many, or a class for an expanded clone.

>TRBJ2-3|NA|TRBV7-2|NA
CASSRTNTDTQYF
TGTGCCAGCAGCCGGACTAACACAGATACGCAGTATTTT
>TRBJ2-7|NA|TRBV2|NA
CASRQALGEQYF
TGTGCCAGCAGACAGGCACTGGGCGAGCAGTACTTC
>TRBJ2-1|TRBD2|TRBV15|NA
CATSTRLAGGPLLNEQFF
TGTGCCACCAGCACTCGACTAGCGGGGGGGCCTTTGTTGAATGAGCAGTTCTTC
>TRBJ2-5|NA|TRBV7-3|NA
CASSLYGGDETQYF
TGTGCCAGCAGCTTATACGGGGGTGACGAGACCCAGTACTTC
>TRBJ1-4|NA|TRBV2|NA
CASREREREKLFF
TGTGCCAGCCGGGAGAGAGAGCGTGAAAAACTGTTTTTT
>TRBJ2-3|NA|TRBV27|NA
CASSLRSMTPSTDTQYF
TGTGCCAGCAGTTTAAGATCGATGACACCAAGCACAGATACGCAGTATTTT
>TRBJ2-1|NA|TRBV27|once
CASSSLDSNPLYNEQFF
TGTGCCAGCAGTTCCCTAGACTCAAACCCTCTATACAATGAGCAGTTCTTC
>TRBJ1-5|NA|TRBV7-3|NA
CASSLLVAGVSNQPQHF
TGTGCCAGCAGCTTACTGGTGGCGGGGGTTAGCAATCAGCCCCAGCATTTT
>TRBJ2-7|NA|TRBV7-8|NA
CASSIDRHSYEQYF
TGTGCCAGCAGCATCGACAGGCACTCCTACGAGCAGTACTTC
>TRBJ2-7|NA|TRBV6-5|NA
CASTVTLRHLNEQYF
TGTGCCAGCACCGTCACCCTTCGACACCTCAACGAGCAGTACTTC
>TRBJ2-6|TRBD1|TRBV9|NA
CASSVGHGQGTSGANVLTF
TGTGCCAGCAGCGTAGGCCATGGACAGGGGACTTCTGGGGCCAACGTCCTGACTTTC
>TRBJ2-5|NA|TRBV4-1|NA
CASSREIQDRQETQYF
TGCGCCAGCAGTCGGGAGATCCAAGACAGACAAGAGACCCAGTACTTC
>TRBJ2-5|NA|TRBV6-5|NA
CASRPTLTQETQYF
TGTGCCAGCAGGCCGACTTTAACCCAAGAGACCCAGTACTTC
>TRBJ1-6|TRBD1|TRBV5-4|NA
CASSRQGAQDSPLHF
TGTGCCAGCAGCCGACAGGGGGCGCAGGATTCACCCCTCCACTTT
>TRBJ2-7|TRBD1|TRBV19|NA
CASSSRDRGIYEQYF
TGTGCCAGTAGTAGCCGGGACAGGGGAATCTACGAGCAGTACTTC
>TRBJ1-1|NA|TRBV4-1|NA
CASSQEGHRKGNTEAFF
TGCGCCAGCAGCCAAGAGGGGCACAGGAAAGGGAACACTGAAGCTTTCTTT
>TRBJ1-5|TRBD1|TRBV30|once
CAWSEGRTGQVFNQPQHF
TGTGCCTGGAGTGAAGGCCGAACGGGACAGGTGTTCAATCAGCCCCAGCATTTT
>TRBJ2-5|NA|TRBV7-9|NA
CASRLDSGETQYF
TGTGCCAGCAGGCTAGATTCGGGAGAGACCCAGTACTTC
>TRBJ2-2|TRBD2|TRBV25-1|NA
CASSEWGGGSGELFF
TGTGCCAGCAGTGAATGGGGCGGGGGTAGCGGGGAGCTGTTTTTT
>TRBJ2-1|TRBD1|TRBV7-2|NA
CASSLGGGEQFF
TGTGCCAGCAGCTTAGGAGGGGGCGAGCAGTTCTTC
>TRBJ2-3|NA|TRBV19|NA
CAGSISQGPDTQYF
TGTGCCGGTAGTATATCGCAGGGCCCAGATACGCAGTATTTT
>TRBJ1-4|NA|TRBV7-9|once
CASSLGHSNEKLFF
TGTGCCAGCAGCCTAGGACACAGTAATGAAAAACTGTTTTTT
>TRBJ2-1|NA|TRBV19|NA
CASSAYRGGRNEQFF
TGTGCCAGTAGTGCCTACAGGGGAGGTAGGAATGAGCAGTTCTTC
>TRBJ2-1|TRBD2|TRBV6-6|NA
CASRKSGGAASEQFF
TGTGCCAGCAGGAAGAGCGGGGGGGCCGCAAGCGAGCAGTTCTTC
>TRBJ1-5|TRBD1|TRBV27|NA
CASSGTGASNQPQHF
TGTGCCAGCAGCGGGACAGGGGCGAGCAATCAGCCCCAGCATTTT
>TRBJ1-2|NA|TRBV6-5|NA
CAVRDVGYYGYTF
TGTGCCGTCAGGGATGTCGGCTACTATGGCTACACCTTC